This TCR beta chain was recovered during a study of CD8+CD57+ T cells in acquired aplastic anemia. Concerning this clonotype: Its specificity is unknown.

Study-wide points: Patients and controls were found to share roughly 31 CD8+ CDR3 sequences.

For CDR3 and TCR beta VDJ profiling, genomic DNA was the template used. MiXCR was run by TCRdb on the reads, yielding one entry per CDR3 protein. The sample consists of 150,000 to 200,000 distinct CDR3 sequences, just under 45% of them appearing once. CDR3 size: 13 residues. V lost 6 bases and J 5 bases, leaving 14 bases between the germline ends. Germline V gene lookup returns CDR1 MNHEY and CDR2 SVGEGT. The rearrangement joins TRBV6-2 or TRBV6-3 to TRBJ2-7; D remains unclear. What was sequenced was sorted CD4+, CD8+, or CD8+CD57+ T cells (not recorded which) from PBMCs. The source of this sequence is a human donor in good health. The DNA for the CDR3 is TGTGCCAGCAGGTCCGATACGTATAACGAGCAGTACTTC. It specifies CASRSDTYNEQYF.